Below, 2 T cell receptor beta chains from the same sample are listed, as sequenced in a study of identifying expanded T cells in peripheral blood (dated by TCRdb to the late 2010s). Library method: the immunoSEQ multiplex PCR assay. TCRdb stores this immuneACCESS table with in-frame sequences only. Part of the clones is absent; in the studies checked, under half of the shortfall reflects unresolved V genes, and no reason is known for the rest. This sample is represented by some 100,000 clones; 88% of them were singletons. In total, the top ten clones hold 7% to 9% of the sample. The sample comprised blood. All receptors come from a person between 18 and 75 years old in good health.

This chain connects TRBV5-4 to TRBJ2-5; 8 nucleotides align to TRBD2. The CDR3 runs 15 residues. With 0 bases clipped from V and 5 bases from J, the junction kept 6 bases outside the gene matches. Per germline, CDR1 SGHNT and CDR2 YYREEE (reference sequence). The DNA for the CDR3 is TGTGCCAGCAGCTTGGCGGGCTCGGGGGGGGAGACCCAGTACTTC. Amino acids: CASSLAGSGGETQYF.

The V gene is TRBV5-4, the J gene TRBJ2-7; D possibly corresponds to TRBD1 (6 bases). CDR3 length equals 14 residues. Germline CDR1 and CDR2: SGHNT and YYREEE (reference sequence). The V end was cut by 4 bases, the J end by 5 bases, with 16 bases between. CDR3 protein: CASSPTGFGDEQYF. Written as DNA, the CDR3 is TGTGCCAGCAGCCCAACAGGGTTCGGAGACGAGCAGTACTTC. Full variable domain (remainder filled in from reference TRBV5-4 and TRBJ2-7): ETGVTQSPTHLIKTRGQQVTLRCSSQSGHNTVSWYQQALGQGPQFIFQYYREEENGRGNFPPRFSGLQFPNYSSELNVNALELDDSALYLCASSPTGFGDEQYFGPGTRLTVT.